One sample yielded the 22 T cell receptor beta chains listed below, sequenced in a study of Graves' ophthalmopathy and Graves' hyperthyroidism. Transcripts of RNA were the source for amplifying TCR beta CDR3 regions. HTBI primers were employed in first-round RT-PCR, then a second-round multiplex PCR followed. TCRdb passed the multiplex PCR reads through MiXCR, listing each CDR3 protein once. The data show over 500,000 distinct CDR3 sequences, 22% seen once. Sequenced material: peripheral blood. These receptors were collected from a woman under 30 with stable Graves' hyperthyroidism. Some clones in this sample may be carry-over from other donors' samples.

J is TRBJ1-3 and V is TRBV5-1; unclear D gene. Germline loops: CDR1 SGHRS, CDR2 YFSETQ. V lost 0 bases and J lost 1, with 5 bases in between. CDR3 length: 14 amino acids. The CDR3 nucleotides are TGCGCCAGCAGCTTGGGGCGGTCTGGAAACACCATATATTTT. Amino acids: CASSLGRSGNTIYF.

This clonotype was counted many times. This rearrangement joins TRBV12-3 or TRBV12-4 to TRBJ2-5; D remains ambiguous. V shed 2 bases and J shed 5 bases, with 9 bases lying between them. The CDR3 covers 13 residues. The CDR3, as DNA: TGTGCCAGCAGTTTAATTGGTGTGGAGACCCAGTACTTC. This codes for CASSLIGVETQYF.

This clonotype was recorded many times. The V and J genes are TRBV25-1 and TRBJ2-7; D might be TRBD2 (5 bases). Trimming took 4 bases from V and 2 from J, leaving 18 bases between them. Germline CDR1 and CDR2: MGHDK and SYGVNS. The length of the CDR3 is 16 residues. The CDR3 sequence is CASSVGRGGEPYEQYF. The CDR3 region has the DNA TGTGCCAGCAGTGTCGGAAGAGGAGGAGAACCCTACGAGCAGTACTTC.

The DNA of the CDR3 is TGTGCCTGGAGTGTACGGGTGGGAAGCGGGGCCTACGAGCAGTACTTC. Translating gives CAWSVRVGSGAYEQYF. This chain connects TRBV30 to TRBJ2-7, with TRBD2 matching over 7 bases. V was pared by 0 bases and J by 2 bases, with 10 bases of the junction left unmatched. The germline gives CDR1 GTSNPN, CDR2 SVGIG (reference sequence). The CDR3 totals 16 residues.

The chain employs TRBV19 and TRBJ2-7, with unresolved D. Germline lookup yields CDR1 LNHDA and CDR2 SQIVND (reference sequence). V lost 4 bases and J lost 1, with 8 bases in between. CDR3 length: 13 residues. The CDR3 is CASSTGPSYEQYF. CDR3 bases: TGTGCCAGTAGTACAGGACCTTCCTACGAGCAGTACTTC.

This clonotype has only a few counts. This chain joins TRBV5-1 and TRBJ2-5, with D perhaps being TRBD1 or TRBD2 (6 bases each). Trimming left V 6 bases short and J 5 bases short, with 17 bases between. The CDR3 sequence is 14 residues long. Germline V gene sequence: CDR1 SGHRS, CDR2 YFSETQ. The CDR3 loop reads CASTPEGGRETQYF. The CDR3 DNA reads as TGCGCCAGCACACCCGAGGGGGGCCGCGAGACCCAGTACTTC. The full variable domain, completed using reference TRBV5-1 and TRBJ2-5, is KAGVTQTPRYLIKTRGQQVTLSCSPISGHRSVSWYQQTPGQGLQFLFEYFSETQRNKGNFPGRFSGRQFSNSRSEMNVSTLELGDSALYLCASTPEGGRETQYFGPGTRLLVL.

This clonotype was seen only a few times. This sequence joins TRBV30 and TRBJ1-2; 8 positions match TRBD1. The CDR3 sequence is 12 residues long. Germline trimming cut 4 bases from V and 7 bases from J; bases unmatched to any gene: 5. The V gene's germline CDR1 is GTSNPN and CDR2 SVGIG (reference sequence). The CDR3 DNA sequence: TGTGCCTGGATTCAGGGGGCACGTGGCTACACCTTC. Translation: CAWIQGARGYTF.

Points on this clonotype: A much larger clone sits a single nucleotide away, making a read error possible. This chain joins TRBV6-2 or TRBV6-3 and TRBJ2-7, with 11 nucleotides matching TRBD2. The CDR3 is 15 residues long. Germline assignment: CDR1 MNHEY and CDR2 SVGEGT. After removal of 6 bases from V and 5 bases from J, the junction contained 9 bases not matched to a gene. In DNA form, the CDR3 reads TGTGCCAGCAGAGAGACTAGCGGGGACCCCCACGAGCAGTACTTC. It specifies CASRETSGDPHEQYF.

This clonotype was seen a handful of times. J is TRBJ2-2 and V is TRBV6-1; D unclear. V was cut by 7 bases and J by 6 bases, with 9 bases left in between. Germline assignment: CDR1 MNHNS and CDR2 SASEGT. The CDR3 spans 12 residues. The CDR3 bases are TGTGCCAGCACCGCAGCAGCCGGGGAGCTGTTTTTT. Its protein is CASTAAAGELFF.

At least ten counts were recorded for this clonotype. The gene calls are TRBV6-2 or TRBV6-3 and TRBJ2-4; 10 bases fit TRBD1. The length of the CDR3 is 16 residues. J was trimmed by 2 bases and V by 4 bases; bases with no gene match: 5. CDR1 and CDR2 from the germline V gene are MNHEY and SVGEGT. CDR3 bases: TGTGCCAGCAGTTCAGACAGGGGGCCTTCCAAAAACATTCAGTACTTC. This translates into CASSSDRGPSKNIQYF.

The V and J genes are TRBV3-1 and TRBJ1-1, with unresolved D. The CDR3 is made up of 12 amino acids. Germline V lookup: CDR1 LGHDT, CDR2 YNNKEL (reference sequence). V dropped 1 base and J dropped 10 bases, with 10 bases sitting between them. CDR3 coding DNA: TGTGCCAGCAGCCAAGTGGGATACGGAGCTTTCTTT. This sequence encodes CASSQVGYGAFF.

This clonotype was picked up many times. The chain has TRBV6-2 or TRBV6-3 and TRBJ2-6; 7 nucleotides agree with TRBD1. From germline, CDR1 is MNHEY and CDR2 SVGEGT. This CDR3 region has 18 residues. V shed 7 bases and J 0 bases; nucleotides not matched to a gene: 12. The CDR3 here is CASTISGTVFSGANVLTF. CDR3 coding DNA: TGTGCCAGCACCATTTCGGGGACAGTTTTCTCTGGGGCCAACGTCCTGACTTTC.

This rearrangement joins TRBV10-3 to TRBJ2-2; TRBD1 is a possible D gene (6 bases). Trimming pared 7 bases from V and 5 bases from J, leaving 14 bases between. Germline CDR1 ENHRY, CDR2 SYGVKD. The CDR3 extends over 14 amino acids. In nucleotides, the CDR3 is TGTGCCATCAAGCCCACAGGGTTTACCGGGGAGCTGTTTTTT. Its translation: CAIKPTGFTGELFF.

This clonotype was seen a handful of times. This chain connects TRBV19 to TRBJ2-7; no clear D. Deletions cut 1 base from V and 2 bases from J, with 9 bases between. The CDR3 is 14 residues long. Germline CDR1 LNHDA, CDR2 SQIVND (reference sequence). As DNA, the CDR3 is TGTGCCAGTAGTATAGTGGGTGAAGCCTACGAGCAGTACTTC. Translating it yields CASSIVGEAYEQYF.

This clonotype was recorded a few times. V is TRBV20-1 and J is TRBJ2-3; a weak D match, TRBD1 (6 bases). Trimming took off 3 bases at V and 0 bases at J, with 19 bases between the two ends. This CDR3 region has 17 residues. From germline, CDR1 is DFQATT and CDR2 SNEGSKA (reference sequence). The DNA of the CDR3 is TGCAGTGCTAGTAACGACAGGAAAACTCAAAGCACAGATACGCAGTATTTT. Its translation is CSASNDRKTQSTDTQYF.

The chain employs TRBV6-2 or TRBV6-3 and TRBJ2-5; 8 bases fit TRBD1. CDR1 is MNHEY, CDR2 SVGEGT, per germline. The CDR3 spans 16 residues. Trimming at V came to 5 bases and at J to 3 bases, leaving 11 bases not matched to a gene. The CDR3 is CASSHPGQGAEETQYF. CDR3 coding DNA: TGTGCCAGCAGTCACCCCGGACAGGGAGCGGAAGAGACCCAGTACTTC.

This clonotype has a count of ten or more. The rearrangement links TRBV2 to TRBJ2-7; TRBD1 matches at 7 bases. The J segment lost 4 bases and the V segment lost 0 bases, leaving 3 bases of the junction unmatched. This CDR3 comprises 14 residues. Germline CDR1 is SNHLY and CDR2 is FYNNEI. The CDR3 DNA reads TGTGCCAGCAGTGAAGCCGGGACAGAATACGAGCAGTACTTC. Translated, it gives CASSEAGTEYEQYF.

This clonotype was picked up many times. V is TRBV6-5 and J is TRBJ2-7; 8 bases line up with TRBD1. V shed 0 bases and J 3 bases; nucleotides not matched to a gene: 7. Per germline, CDR1 MNHEY and CDR2 SVGAGI. This CDR3 has 16 residues. The CDR3 sequence: CASSYSGQGRLYEQYF. The CDR3 DNA reads as TGTGCCAGCAGTTACTCCGGACAGGGAAGACTCTACGAGCAGTACTTC.

V gene TRBV6-1 combines with J gene TRBJ2-7; TRBD1 agrees at 10 bases. J gave up 7 bases and V 5 bases, and 8 bases lay outside the gene matches. Germline CDR1 is MNHNS and CDR2 is SASEGT. The CDR3 covers 14 residues. The CDR3 sequence is CASSTGTGAREQYF. For the CDR3, the DNA is TGTGCCAGCAGTACCGGGACAGGGGCTCGGGAGCAGTACTTC.

In nucleotides, the CDR3 is TGTGCCAGCAGTTACCCTCCCCCCTTTTACGAGCAGTACTTC. Protein sequence: CASSYPPPFYEQYF. The chain recombines TRBV6-5 with TRBJ2-7; no clear D gene. The V and J ends lost 2 bases and 4 bases respectively, with 12 bases between them. The germline gives CDR1 MNHEY, CDR2 SVGAGI. The length of the CDR3 is 14 residues.

This clonotype has just a few counts. V is TRBV5-1 and J is TRBJ2-2, with 8 bases aligning to TRBD2. Trimming took 4 bases from V and 3 from J; bases not matched to a gene: 5. The germline V gene has CDR1 SGHRS and CDR2 YFSETQ. The CDR3 is made up of 15 amino acids. The DNA of the CDR3 is TGCGCCAGCAGCCACACTAGCGGCTACACCGGGGAGCTGTTTTTT. Translation gives CASSHTSGYTGELFF.

The V and J genes are TRBV7-2 and TRBJ2-2; D gene ambiguous. V lost 4 bases, J lost 4 bases, and 13 bases lay in between. The CDR3 runs to 15 residues. Germline loops: CDR1 SGHTA, CDR2 FQGNSA. In DNA form, the CDR3 reads TGTGCCAGCAGCTCCTCTAGGATACCCACCGGGGAGCTGTTTTTT. Translated, it gives CASSSSRIPTGELFF. Filled out from reference TRBV7-2 and TRBJ2-2, the complete variable domain reads GAGVSQSPSNKVTEKGKDVELRCDPISGHTALYWYRQSLGQGLEFLIYFQGNSAPDKSGLPSDRFSAERTGGSVSTLTIQRTQQEDSAVYLCASSSSRIPTGELFFGEGSRLTVL.